The text below deals with one TCR beta chain. This sample stems from a study of blood T cell repertoires in COVID-19. Looking at the study overall: Acute and convalescent COVID-19 samples came from the United States, Italy and Spain.

The protocol was immunoSEQ multiplex PCR, while the TCRdb copy is restricted to in-frame clones and leaves out a portion. This sample carries around 250,000 clones, approximately 85% of them seen once, and the ten largest clones take around 2%. The TCR sequence derives from a woman aged 45 to 65 who had recovered from COVID-19. Sequenced input: PBMCs or T cells enriched from blood (not recorded which).

CDR3 sequence: CASSGVVNEKLFF. The CDR3 DNA sequence: TGTGCCAGTTCGGGGGTCGTAAATGAAAAACTGTTTTTT. The J gene is TRBJ1-4, the V gene TRBV6-5; possibly TRBD1 for D (5 bases). Germline V lookup: CDR1 MNHEY, CDR2 SVGAGI. The CDR3 spans 13 residues. V was shortened by 9 bases and J by 5 bases, with 13 bases between the two germline ends.